This T cell receptor (beta chain) is drawn from a study of human T cells and chemical hapten exposure. As for the study in general: Patch testing placed 0.01% DPC on the upper back, with readings at 6 days. Study observations and caveats: Relative to control repertoires, expanded TCRs gave rise to significantly more large CDR3 similarity clusters.

Individual cDNA molecules had unique molecular identifiers attached to them by the library. TCRdb re-analysed the RACE reads in MiXCR, keeping a single row per CDR3 protein. The sample holds around 150,000 distinct CDR3 sequences, about a quarter seen once. CDR1 SGHRS and CDR2 YFSETQ come from the germline V gene. Trimming took off 4 bases at V and 6 bases at J, with 18 bases between the two ends. The CDR3 has 15 residues. Regarding time point: patch test 3, about 24 weeks after DPC sensitization. As to treatment: therapeutic diphenylcyclopropenone sensitization with weekly scalp DPC. The authors extracted total RNA from unfractionated whole blood. Regarding this clonotype: What it recognizes is unknown.

The sequences come from whole blood, collected in connection with sensitization to the hapten diphenylcyclopropenone (DPC). This chain links TRBV5-1 with TRBJ2-3, with TRBD1 as a possible D gene (5 bases). The sequence was obtained from a woman aged 18-29 years with alopecia areata. Some clones in this sample may be carry-over from other donors' samples. CDR3 DNA sequence: TGCGCCAGCAGCAAAGACAGAGTTGGAGATGATACGCAGTATTTT. Its protein product is CASSKDRVGDDTQYF.